This passage covers 15 T cell receptor beta chains from one sample sequenced in a study of OX40 agonist ivuxolimab in advanced cancers. Some clones are missing from TCRdb's copy, which holds only in-frame ones; the method was immunoSEQ multiplex PCR. The top ten clones hold about a fifth of a sample with tens of thousands of clones, around 77% of them seen once. The source was CD4+ or CD8+ T cells sorted from blood, collected in a trial of the OX40 agonist ivuxolimab. The receptors stem from an adult with an advanced solid tumor such as melanoma, head and neck, liver or kidney cancer.

The V and J genes are TRBV4-1 and TRBJ2-3; either TRBD1 or TRBD2 may fit D (6 bases each). V gave up 1 base and J gave up 2 bases, with 13 bases separating them. In germline, CDR1 is MGHRA, CDR2 YSYEKL. The CDR3 length is 16 residues. DNA for the CDR3: TGCGCCAGCAGCCAAGTGGGGGGCCGGGACACAGATACGCAGTATTTT. Protein: CASSQVGGRDTDTQYF.

This sequence joins TRBV4-3 and TRBJ2-3; TRBD2 matches 11 bases. CDR1 and CDR2 from the germline V gene are LGHNA and YSLEER. The CDR3 covers 17 residues. The trim removed 4 bases at V and 2 bases at J, leaving 8 bases unmatched. In DNA form, the CDR3 reads TGCGCCAGCAGCCTAAGCGGTAGCGGGGGGGCCACAGATACGCAGTATTTT. Protein product: CASSLSGSGGATDTQYF.

This chain uses TRBV30 with TRBJ1-4, with D tentatively TRBD1 (5 bases). The CDR3 length is 14 residues. V shed 4 bases and J shed 3 bases, with 12 bases lying between them. The germline V gene has CDR1 GTSNPN and CDR2 SVGIG (reference sequence). The CDR3 sequence: CAWNRDGPNEKLFF. CDR3 bases: TGTGCCTGGAACCGGGACGGACCTAATGAAAAACTGTTTTTT.

V usage is TRBV30 and J usage is TRBJ2-1; D is uncertain. The CDR3 covers 11 residues. V was pared by 0 bases and J by 8 bases, with 5 bases between. The V gene's germline CDR1 is GTSNPN and CDR2 SVGIG (reference sequence). The CDR3: CAWSVVDEQFF. In DNA, the CDR3 is TGTGCCTGGAGTGTAGTGGATGAGCAGTTCTTC.

The J gene is TRBJ2-3, the V gene TRBV30; 9 positions agree with TRBD1. The length of the CDR3 is 14 residues. Germline CDR1 and CDR2: GTSNPN and SVGIG (reference sequence). Losses at the gene ends were 3 bases for V and 3 bases for J; bases not matched to a gene: 4. The CDR3 reads CAWSRGQGTDTQYF. DNA of the CDR3: TGTGCCTGGAGCCGGGGACAGGGAACAGATACGCAGTATTTT.

The chain uses TRBV9 and TRBJ2-1; 7 positions agree with TRBD1. The CDR3 sequence is 14 residues long. Losses at the gene ends were 4 bases for V and 7 bases for J; bases not matched to a gene: 8. Germline CDR1 SGDLS, CDR2 YYNGEE. The CDR3 is CASSIWTGANEQFF. CDR3 DNA: TGTGCCAGCAGCATATGGACAGGTGCAAATGAGCAGTTCTTC.

This clone came up once. V is TRBV2 and J is TRBJ2-7; D gene uncertain. From germline, CDR1 is SNHLY and CDR2 FYNNEI. The ends were cut back, 3 bases at V and 2 bases at J, with 11 bases in the middle. CDR3 length equals 14 residues. CDR3 protein: CASSEEINTYEQYF. CDR3 coding DNA: TGTGCCAGCAGTGAGGAGATTAACACCTACGAGCAGTACTTC.

J is TRBJ2-2 and V is TRBV7-9; D is possibly TRBD1 (5 bases). Germline V gene data show CDR1 as SEHNR and CDR2 as FQNEAQ (reference sequence). This CDR3 has 11 amino acids. V lost 8 bases to trimming and J lost 7 bases, with 8 bases between them. The CDR3 is CASGRGGELFF. Written as DNA, the CDR3 is TGTGCCAGCGGTAGGGGCGGGGAGCTGTTTTTT.

The chain uses TRBV29-1 and TRBJ2-1, with D unresolved. Trimming stripped 2 bases from V and 5 bases from J, with 13 bases between. Germline loops: CDR1 SQVTM, CDR2 ANQGSEA. The CDR3 is 14 amino acids. CDR3 sequence: CSVEPGHRNNEQFF. CDR3 nucleotide sequence: TGCAGCGTTGAACCGGGCCACCGAAACAATGAGCAGTTCTTC.

The table lists this clone with a count of one. The rearrangement uses TRBV18 and TRBJ2-5; maybe TRBD2 (5 bases). This CDR3 comprises 15 residues. Germline V gives CDR1 KGHSH, CDR2 LQKENI. Deletions cut 2 bases from V and 0 bases from J, with 10 bases between. Here the CDR3 reads CASSPIRENQETQYF. DNA for the CDR3: TGTGCCAGCTCACCAATAAGGGAGAACCAAGAGACCCAGTACTTC.

V and J are TRBV6-5 and TRBJ2-7; 8 bases match TRBD1. With V trimmed by 6 bases and J by 4 bases, 5 bases remained unmatched. The length of the CDR3 is 13 residues. Germline CDR1 MNHEY, CDR2 SVGAGI. DNA of the CDR3: TGTGCCAGCAGCGGGACAGGATCTTACGAGCAGTACTTC. This sequence encodes CASSGTGSYEQYF.

Turning to this clone: The junction departs from germline at one end; a sequencing error may be responsible. The chain uses TRBV28 and TRBJ1-4; no firm D call. The germline gives CDR1 MDHEN, CDR2 SYDVKM. The CDR3 covers 17 residues. CDR3 coding DNA: TGTGCCAGCCGTTTATGGAGTGCGGGCCCAACTAATGAAAAACTGTTTTTT. Translated, it gives CASRLWSAGPTNEKLFF.

J is TRBJ2-3 and V is TRBV29-1; a weak D match, TRBD2 (5 bases). Germline lookup yields CDR1 SQVTM and CDR2 ANQGSEA. This CDR3 spans 12 amino acids. V lost 2 bases and J 10 bases, leaving 13 bases between the germline ends. The CDR3 DNA sequence: TGCAGCGTTGAATGGACTCACCTTTCGCAGTATTTT. Residues: CSVEWTHLSQYF.

This clone was observed once. The chain employs TRBV6-1 and TRBJ2-5, with 11 nucleotides matching TRBD1. The germline CDR1 and CDR2 sequences are MNHNS and SASEGT. The CDR3 is made up of 14 amino acids. Germline trimming cut 6 bases from V and 5 bases from J; bases unmatched to any gene: 5. This CDR3 reads CASRWTGGEETQYF. CDR3 nucleotide sequence: TGTGCCAGCAGGTGGACAGGGGGCGAGGAGACCCAGTACTTC.

This sequence joins TRBV7-6 and TRBJ1-4; 10 bases fit TRBD1. The CDR3 has 15 amino acids. Germline V gives CDR1 SGHVS, CDR2 FNYEAQ. J gave up 7 bases and V 2 bases, and 4 bases lay outside the gene matches. The CDR3: CASSLRDRGGEKLFF. The CDR3 bases are TGTGCCAGCAGCTTACGGGACAGGGGCGGTGAAAAACTGTTTTTT.